This T cell receptor beta chain is from a study of T cell responses to AZD1222 COVID-19 vaccine. Study-level findings and limits: Repertoires were obtained solely post-peak T cell response. Spike-specific TCR breadth and depth went up after people got two AZD1222 doses.

This clone was seen a handful of times. The antigen is undetermined. Sequencing was performed with immunoSEQ multiplex PCR; in TCRdb, only in-frame clones are kept and a portion is missing. This sample yields about 100,000 clones, of which about 86% are seen a single time; under 4% belongs to the top ten. Trimming pared 7 bases from V and 8 bases from J, leaving 12 bases between. The CDR3 is 12 residues long. Germline assignment: CDR1 LNHDA and CDR2 SQIVND (reference sequence). The sequence came from an adult in good health. The chain is built from TRBV19 and TRBJ1-5; D call uncertain. The sequencing here drew on peripheral blood, taken on day 0 of AZD1222 vaccination. The chain's CDR3 is CASMSVYEPQHF. DNA of the CDR3: TGTGCCAGTATGAGCGTTTACGAGCCCCAGCATTTT.